The sequence of this T cell receptor (beta chain) was determined in a study of blood T cell repertoires in COVID-19 (TCRdb year 2020). For the wider study: Collaborator samples came from the United States, Italy and Spain and covered acute and convalescent phases of COVID-19. The prospective study material was composed of cDNA or gDNA derived from T cells, B-cell-depleted T cells, or PBMCs. The dataset comprised deeply sampled blood TCRbeta repertoires from subjects exposed to, actively infected with, or recovered from COVID-19. The repertoires were released in a freely available public database meant as a resource for research on the immune response to SARS-CoV-2. The samples were drawn from the first 160 participants of the ongoing ImmuneRACE study and from about 1,200 subjects provided by 6 global collaborators. Nearly every sample came with metadata listing a de-identified subject ID, COVID-19 status, age in years and sex. HLA class I and class II types, where available, came from metadata supplied by the sample provider rather than from assay-based typing.

TCRbeta CDR3 regions were amplified from genomic DNA by means of the immunoSEQ Assay, a bias-controlled multiplex PCR. As for the original processing: The number of nucleated cells in each sample was estimated by amplification of reference gene primers within the assay. Sequence reads were collapsed and filtered to measure the absolute abundance of every unique TCRbeta CDR3 rearrangement. For each sample, productive Simpson clonality was calculated as the square root of Simpson's diversity index across productive rearrangements. Imported from immuneACCESS, the table was reduced by TCRdb to in-frame sequences with V and J called. These copies leave out some clones; in studies compared against another copy, an unresolved V gene accounts for under half, and the cause of the remainder is not known. V, J and clone size are taken as reported in that table, and D and trimming were inferred from the DNA itself. The sample table lists 150,000 to 200,000 clones, around 79% of them with a count of one. Roughly 28% of the sample comes from the top ten.

The CDR3 goes from the cysteine to the phenylalanine over 14 residues. Only the CDR3 DNA stays, 42 bases, in frame from base 1. V was cut back by 3 bases and J by 4 bases, leaving a gap of 11 bases between them. Looking up the germline V gene yields CDR1 SGHTA and CDR2 FQGNSA. The collaborating institutions used their own protocols to collect whole blood in K2EDTA tubes. Collaborator samples were shipped for TCRbeta analysis as frozen whole blood, isolated PBMCs, or DNA extracted from either sample type. Remarks on this clone: The specificity of this receptor is unknown. Per-base qualities were not stored, and no clone one base away is much larger.

Paper-wide results and their limitations: How much clinical and demographic metadata was included differed by source and by participant, and the metadata was provided uncurated.

This clonotype was sampled from an older woman with acute or convalescent COVID-19. Recombination linked TRBV7-2 to TRBJ2-3, with no confident D gene call. The sample consisted of peripheral blood. The DNA sequence is TGTGCCAGCAGCTTGGCCTCGAGCGCAGATACGCAGTATTTT. Its protein reads: CASSLASSADTQYF.